The sequence of this T cell receptor beta chain was determined in a study of early T cells in non-severe SARS-CoV-2 infection. Across the whole study: Unsorted whole blood bulk RNA was sequenced, with unpaired chains.

Study observations and caveats: Anti-spike CD8 responses were favored by VDJdb matching, which missed private and CD4 specificities.

This clonotype was detected only a few times. Antigen: not known. Looked up from germline, CDR1 is SGHDN and CDR2 is FVKESK. With 4 bases clipped from V and 11 bases from J, the junction kept 19 bases outside the gene matches. The CDR3 length is 16 residues. Individual cDNA molecules each received unique molecular identifiers attached to them. TCRdb passed the 5' RACE reads through MiXCR, listing each CDR3 protein once. The profile shows 99,000 or so distinct CDR3 sequences, around 17% of them singletons. The receptor comes from an adult who was a healthcare worker with PCR-confirmed SARS-CoV-2 infection or an uninfected control (not recorded which). The rearrangement uses TRBV14 and TRBJ1-1, with 7 bases fitting TRBD1. The sample consisted of whole blood. CDR3 loop: CASSPLTGQVPPFAFF. As DNA, the CDR3 is TGTGCCAGCAGCCCCTTGACAGGACAGGTCCCCCCCTTTGCTTTCTTT.